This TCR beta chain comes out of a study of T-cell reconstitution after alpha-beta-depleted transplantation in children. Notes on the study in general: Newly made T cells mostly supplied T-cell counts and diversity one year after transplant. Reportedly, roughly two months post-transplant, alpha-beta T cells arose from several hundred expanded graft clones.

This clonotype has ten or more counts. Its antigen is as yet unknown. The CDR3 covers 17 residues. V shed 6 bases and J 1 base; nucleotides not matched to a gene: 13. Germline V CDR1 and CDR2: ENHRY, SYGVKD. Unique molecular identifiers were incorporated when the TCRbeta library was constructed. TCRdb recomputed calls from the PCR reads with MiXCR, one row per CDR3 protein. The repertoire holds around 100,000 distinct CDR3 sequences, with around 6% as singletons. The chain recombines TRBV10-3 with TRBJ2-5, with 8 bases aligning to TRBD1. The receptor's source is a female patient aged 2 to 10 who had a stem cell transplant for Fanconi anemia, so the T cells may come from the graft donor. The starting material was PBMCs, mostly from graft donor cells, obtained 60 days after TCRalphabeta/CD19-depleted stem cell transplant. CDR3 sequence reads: CAIRGQGEQSTQETQYF. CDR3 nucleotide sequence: TGTGCCATCAGAGGACAGGGAGAGCAGAGTACCCAAGAGACCCAGTACTTC.